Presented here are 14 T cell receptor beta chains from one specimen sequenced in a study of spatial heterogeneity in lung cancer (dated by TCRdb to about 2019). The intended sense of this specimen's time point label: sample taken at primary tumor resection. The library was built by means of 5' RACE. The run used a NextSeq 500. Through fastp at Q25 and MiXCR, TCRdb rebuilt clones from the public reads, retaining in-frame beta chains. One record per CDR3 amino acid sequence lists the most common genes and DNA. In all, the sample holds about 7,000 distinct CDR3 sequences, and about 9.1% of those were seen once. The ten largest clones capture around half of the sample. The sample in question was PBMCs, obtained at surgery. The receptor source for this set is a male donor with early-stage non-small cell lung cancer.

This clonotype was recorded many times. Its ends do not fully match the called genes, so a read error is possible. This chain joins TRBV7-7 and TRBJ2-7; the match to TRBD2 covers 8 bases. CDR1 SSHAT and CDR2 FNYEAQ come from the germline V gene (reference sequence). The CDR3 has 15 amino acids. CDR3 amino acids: CASSLGGGGSYEQYF. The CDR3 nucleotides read TGTGCTAGCAGCTTAGGCGGCGGGGGGTCCTACGAGCAGTACTTC.

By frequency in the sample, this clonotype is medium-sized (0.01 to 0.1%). The CDR3 sequence is CSARRSGTGIYEQYF. Written as DNA, the CDR3 is TGCAGTGCTAGGCGCTCCGGGACAGGGATTTACGAGCAGTACTTC. This chain uses TRBV20-1 with TRBJ2-7; 9 nucleotides match TRBD1. V lost 3 bases to trimming and J lost 4 bases; unmatched junction nucleotides: 10. Germline V gives CDR1 DFQATT, CDR2 SNEGSKA (reference sequence). This CDR3 contains 15 residues.

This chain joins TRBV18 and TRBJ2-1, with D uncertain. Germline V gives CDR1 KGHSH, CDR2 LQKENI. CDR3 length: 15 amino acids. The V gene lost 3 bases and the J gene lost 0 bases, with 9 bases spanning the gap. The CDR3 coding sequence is TGTGCCAGCTCACCCATGGAGAGCTCCTACAATGAGCAGTTCTTC. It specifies CASSPMESSYNEQFF.

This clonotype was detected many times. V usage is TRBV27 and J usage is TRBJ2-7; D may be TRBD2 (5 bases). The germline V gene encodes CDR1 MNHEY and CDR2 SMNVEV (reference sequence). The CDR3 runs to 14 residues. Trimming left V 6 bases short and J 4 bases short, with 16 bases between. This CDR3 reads CASRANAGPYEQYF. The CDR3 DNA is TGTGCCAGCAGAGCCAACGCGGGCCCTTACGAGCAGTACTTC.

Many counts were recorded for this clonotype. The CDR3: CASSLNGPHIAPARTDTQYF. The CDR3, as DNA: TGCGCCAGCAGTCTCAATGGACCCCATATAGCGCCCGCCCGCACAGATACGCAGTATTTT. The chain joins TRBV23-1 to TRBJ2-3; D is possibly TRBD2 (5 bases). TRBV23-1 is treated as an ORF (open reading frame) with a function not yet certain. The CDR3 spans 20 residues. V lost 4 bases, J lost 1 base, and 27 bases lay in between.

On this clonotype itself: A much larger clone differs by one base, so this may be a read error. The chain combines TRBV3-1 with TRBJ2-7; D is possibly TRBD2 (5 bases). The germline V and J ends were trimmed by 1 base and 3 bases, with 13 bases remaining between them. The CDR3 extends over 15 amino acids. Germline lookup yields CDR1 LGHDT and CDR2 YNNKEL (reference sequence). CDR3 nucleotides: TGTGCCAGCAGCCAAGTCAGTCACGGAGGCTACGAGCAGTACTTC. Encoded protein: CASSQVSHGGYEQYF.

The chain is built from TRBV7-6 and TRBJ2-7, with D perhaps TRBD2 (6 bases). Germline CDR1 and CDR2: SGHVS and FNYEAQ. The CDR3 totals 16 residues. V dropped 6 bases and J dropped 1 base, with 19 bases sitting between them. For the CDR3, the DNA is TGTGCCAGCAGGAGGGCTCCCGGGGGAGGTTCCTACGAGCAGTACTTC. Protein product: CASRRAPGGGSYEQYF.

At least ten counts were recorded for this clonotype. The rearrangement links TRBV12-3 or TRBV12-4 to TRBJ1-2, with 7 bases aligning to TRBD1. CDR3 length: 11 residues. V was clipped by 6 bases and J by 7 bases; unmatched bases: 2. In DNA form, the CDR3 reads TGTGCCAGCAGGTCAGGGGGTGGCTACACCTTC. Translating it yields CASRSGGGYTF.

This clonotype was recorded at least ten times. CDR3 in amino acids: CASRGRPSGANVLTF. The CDR3 DNA reads as TGTGCCAGCAGGGGGCGGCCCTCTGGGGCCAACGTCCTGACTTTC. This rearrangement joins TRBV6-5 to TRBJ2-6, with a weak D call TRBD1 (5 bases). This CDR3 is 15 amino acids long. The germline V gene encodes CDR1 MNHEY and CDR2 SVGAGI. V dropped 6 bases and J dropped 0 bases, with 9 bases sitting between them.

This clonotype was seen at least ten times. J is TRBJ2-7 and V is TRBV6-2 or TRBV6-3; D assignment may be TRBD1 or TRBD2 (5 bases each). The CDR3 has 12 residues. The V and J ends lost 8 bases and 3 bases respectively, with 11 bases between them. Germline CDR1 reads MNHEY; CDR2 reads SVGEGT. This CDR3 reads CASRGRFYEQYF. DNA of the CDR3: TGTGCCAGCCGGGGACGGTTCTACGAGCAGTACTTC.

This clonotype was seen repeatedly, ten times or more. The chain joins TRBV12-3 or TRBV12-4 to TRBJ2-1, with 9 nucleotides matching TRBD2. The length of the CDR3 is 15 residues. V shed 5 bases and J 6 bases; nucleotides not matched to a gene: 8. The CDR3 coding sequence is TGTGCCAGCAGTCCCGGTAGCGGGGGTATCAATGAGCAGTTCTTC. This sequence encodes CASSPGSGGINEQFF.

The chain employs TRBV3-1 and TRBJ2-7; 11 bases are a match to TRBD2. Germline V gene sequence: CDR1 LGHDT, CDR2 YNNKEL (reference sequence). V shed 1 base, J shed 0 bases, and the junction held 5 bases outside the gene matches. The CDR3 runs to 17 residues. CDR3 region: CASSQGASGRSSYEQYF. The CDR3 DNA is TGTGCCAGCAGCCAAGGGGCTAGCGGGAGGAGCTCCTACGAGCAGTACTTC.

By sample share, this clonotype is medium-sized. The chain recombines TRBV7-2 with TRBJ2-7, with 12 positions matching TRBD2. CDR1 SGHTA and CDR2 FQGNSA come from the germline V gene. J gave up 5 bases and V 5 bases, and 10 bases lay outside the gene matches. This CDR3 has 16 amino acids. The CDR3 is CASSHRARLAGDEQYF. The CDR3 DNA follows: TGTGCCAGCAGCCACCGGGCTCGACTAGCGGGAGACGAGCAGTACTTC.

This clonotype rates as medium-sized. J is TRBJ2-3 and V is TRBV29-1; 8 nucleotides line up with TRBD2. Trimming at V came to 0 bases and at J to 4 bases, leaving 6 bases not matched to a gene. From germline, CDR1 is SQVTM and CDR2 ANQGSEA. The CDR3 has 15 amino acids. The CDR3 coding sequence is TGCAGCGTTGAAGATGTGTACGGGAGGGCAGATACGCAGTATTTT. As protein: CSVEDVYGRADTQYF.